This T cell receptor beta chain stems from a study of blood T cell repertoires in COVID-19. Study summary: Donors in the United States, Italy and Spain gave samples during acute or convalescent COVID-19.

Produced via immunoSEQ multiplex PCR; TCRdb's table is partial and in-frame only. This sample carries about 200,000 clones, 80% to 90% of them seen once, and the ten largest clones take 2.2%. Trimming took 2 bases from V and 4 from J; bases not matched to a gene: 8. The germline V gene has CDR1 SGHDT and CDR2 YYEEEE. The CDR3 runs 15 residues. The TCR comes from a woman between 45 and 65 years old with acute or convalescent COVID-19. The chain is built from TRBV5-6 and TRBJ2-7, with 8 bases identical to TRBD2. Sequenced material: peripheral blood. The CDR3 loop is CASSFFGGGFYEQYF. The CDR3 nucleotides are TGTGCCAGCAGCTTCTTTGGCGGGGGGTTTTACGAGCAGTACTTC.